The T cell receptor (beta chain) under discussion was sequenced for a study of cytomegalovirus exposure and HLA in healthy donors. Only in-frame clones appear in the TCRdb table, and some are missing; sequencing was by immunoSEQ multiplex PCR. The sample has some 210,000 clones, around 86% seen once. Details on this clone: The antigen is unknown.

CDR3 length: 16 amino acids. The germline V gene has CDR1 MGHRA and CDR2 YSYEKL. V was clipped by 4 bases and J by 6 bases; unmatched bases: 10. Study-wide results and caveats: Clusters of TCRs from the first cohort tended to co-occur in the approximately 130 validation repertoires (as a later analysis found). The study recorded 160 or so TCR beta chains that were cytomegalovirus-associated.

V gene TRBV4-1 combines with J gene TRBJ2-1, with TRBD2 matching 9 bases. The source is a woman aged 18-35 years in good health and CMV-seropositive. Sequences were obtained from PBMCs. The CDR3 DNA sequence: TGCGCCAGCAGCCCGTACTTGAGGACTAGCGTCAATGAGCAGTTCTTC. Its translation is CASSPYLRTSVNEQFF.